This T cell receptor beta chain was documented in a study of blood T cell repertoires in COVID-19. On the study more broadly: Researchers got acute and convalescent COVID-19 samples from the United States, Italy and Spain. Sources were T cells, B-cell-depleted T cells, or PBMCs; the material itself was cDNA or gDNA.

Data came from immunoSEQ multiplex PCR; TCRdb stores just in-frame clones and leaves some out. The sample has some 100,000 clones; about 86% are singletons. Trimming cost V 6 bases and J 4 bases; bases outside gene matches: 3. Germline values: CDR1 SNHLY, CDR2 FYNNEI. The CDR3 loop spans 14 amino acids. This TCR came from a woman between 45 and 65 years old who had recovered from COVID-19. The chain recombines TRBV2 with TRBJ1-5; 10 positions match TRBD1. The sample consisted of PBMCs or T cells enriched from blood (not recorded which). The chain's CDR3 is CASRGTGANQPQHF. In DNA, the CDR3 is TGTGCCAGCAGGGGGACAGGGGCAAATCAGCCCCAGCATTTT.